The T cell receptor (beta chain) described here comes from a study of blood T cells in healthy people across ages. Together with a sample-barcoded 5' primer, a J-beta primer mix was included in a second PCR lasting roughly 7 to 11 cycles. TCRdb recomputed calls from the 5' RACE reads with MiXCR, one row per CDR3 protein. Among over a million distinct CDR3 sequences listed, around 39% were seen once. The sample holds a few counts of this clonotype. The CDR3 extends over 11 amino acids. The germline V and J ends were trimmed by 4 bases and 8 bases, with 8 bases remaining between them. Germline CDR1 reads SQVTM; CDR2 reads ANQGSEA.

Sequencing was performed on blood. The chain carries TRBV29-1 and TRBJ1-4; D unresolved. The TCR was taken from a woman aged 18-29 years in good health. In DNA form, the CDR3 reads TGCAGCGTTGGTGATCGGGAAAAACTGTTTTTT. It yields the protein CSVGDREKLFF.